This passage covers 32 T cell receptor beta chains from one sample sequenced in a study of blood T cells in healthy people across ages (dated by TCRdb to between 2015 and 2017). The method was 5' RACE. TCRdb records Illumina HiSeq 2500 as the sequencer. A second PCR of roughly 6 to 11 cycles was run with a J-beta primer mix and a sample-barcoded 5' primer. Through fastp at Q25 and MiXCR, TCRdb rebuilt clones from the public reads, retaining in-frame beta chains. Entries are consolidated by CDR3 protein sequence, retaining the most common genes and DNA. The sample contains under 1,000,000 distinct CDR3 sequences, around half of them found a single time. The top ten clonotypes cover about a sixth of the sample. Input material: blood. Receptors were obtained from an older man in good health.

A few counts support this clonotype. The chain links TRBV6-5 to TRBJ2-5, with 8 bases fitting TRBD1. Trimming cost V 0 bases and J 4 bases; bases outside gene matches: 1. The CDR3 loop spans 14 amino acids. Per the germline V gene, CDR1 is MNHEY and CDR2 is SVGAGI. CDR3 region: CASSYSTGAETQYF. Here the CDR3 DNA reads TGTGCCAGCAGTTACTCGACAGGGGCAGAGACCCAGTACTTC.

This clonotype has just one count. This chain uses TRBV20-1 with TRBJ2-7, with TRBD2 identical over 8 bases. The closer fit of TRBJ2-5 to the DNA end suggests the J call may be wrong. Germline loops: CDR1 DFQATT, CDR2 SNEGSKA (reference sequence). The CDR3 is made up of 15 amino acids. Here the CDR3 reads CSAREPTGGAETQYF. The DNA of the CDR3 is TGCAGTGCTAGGGAACCCACGGGAGGGGCAGAGACCCAGTACTTC.

This chain connects TRBV3-1 to TRBJ2-7, with D uncertain. Germline V lookup: CDR1 LGHDT, CDR2 YNNKEL (reference sequence). V lost 2 bases, J lost 2 bases, and 10 bases lay in between. The length of the CDR3 is 14 residues. The CDR3 bases are TGTGCCAGCAGCCAAAGCCGGAGCCCCTACGAGCAGTACTTC. Translated: CASSQSRSPYEQYF.

The genes are TRBV7-9 and TRBJ2-3, with D possibly called TRBD1 or TRBD2 (6 bases each). In germline, CDR1 is SEHNR, CDR2 FQNEAQ (reference sequence). V was trimmed by 2 bases and J by 1 base, leaving 10 bases between them. CDR3 length: 15 amino acids. This CDR3 reads CASSLSGARTDTQYF. CDR3 DNA sequence: TGTGCCAGCAGCTTATCGGGGGCACGCACAGATACGCAGTATTTT.

This clonotype was seen a few times. The V gene is TRBV7-3, the J gene TRBJ2-3, with a weak D call TRBD1 (6 bases). The CDR3 runs 14 residues. Germline V CDR1 and CDR2: SGHTA, FQGTGA. V shed 5 bases and J shed 4 bases, with 13 bases lying between them. The CDR3 protein is CASSPLQGSDTQYF. The CDR3 DNA reads as TGTGCCAGCAGCCCTCTACAGGGTTCAGATACGCAGTATTTT.

The sample holds many counts of this clonotype. J is TRBJ2-1 and V is TRBV20-1; 7 bases map to TRBD1. V was clipped by 5 bases and J by 0 bases; unmatched bases: 4. The CDR3 loop spans 14 amino acids. Looked up from germline, CDR1 is DFQATT and CDR2 is SNEGSKA (reference sequence). CDR3 in amino acids: CSAPGQNSYNEQFF. The CDR3 DNA follows: TGCAGTGCTCCGGGACAGAACTCCTACAATGAGCAGTTCTTC.

The chain recombines TRBV5-1 with TRBJ2-1; D unresolved. Trimming took off 5 bases at V and 8 bases at J, with 14 bases between the two ends. The germline V gene encodes CDR1 SGHRS and CDR2 YFSETQ. The CDR3 is made up of 13 amino acids. The CDR3 loop reads CASRGKGRDEQFF. CDR3 DNA: TGCGCCAGCAGGGGAAAGGGAAGGGATGAGCAGTTCTTC.

In this sample, this clonotype turned up a few times. The CDR3 DNA reads as TGCGCCAGCAGCTTGGGTGAAGGGAGGCACAATGAGCAGTTCTTC. Protein sequence: CASSLGEGRHNEQFF. The chain joins TRBV5-1 to TRBJ2-1, with D perhaps matching TRBD2 (6 bases). This CDR3 has 15 amino acids. The germline CDR1 and CDR2 sequences are SGHRS and YFSETQ. Trimming removed 0 bases from V and 5 bases from J, with 12 bases in between.

The chain uses TRBV7-2 and TRBJ2-7; 9 positions agree with TRBD2. CDR1 SGHTA and CDR2 FQGNSA come from the germline V gene. The V gene end was trimmed by 0 bases and the J gene end by 4 bases; junction bases not matched to a gene: 10. The CDR3 is 17 residues long. The CDR3 nucleotides read TGTGCCAGCAGCTTAGCCCCCGTAGCGGGAGTGGCGTACGAGCAGTACTTC. It specifies CASSLAPVAGVAYEQYF.

In its sample, this clonotype was seen a few times. The genes are TRBV20-1 and TRBJ2-1; the match to TRBD2 covers 12 bases. TRBJ2-7 matches the DNA end more closely, so the J call is doubtful. The germline V gene encodes CDR1 DFQATT and CDR2 SNEGSKA (reference sequence). The CDR3 has 18 residues. The CDR3 region is CSARDRRGRLAGDNEQYF. CDR3 bases: TGCAGTGCTAGAGATCGACGTGGTCGACTAGCGGGGGACAATGAGCAGTACTTC.

J is TRBJ2-7 and V is TRBV6-7, with D maybe TRBD1 (5 bases). TRBV6-7 is sorted into the ORF group, with uncertain function. This CDR3 has 13 amino acids. Trimming removed 9 bases at V and 0 bases at J, with 12 bases between. CDR3 loop: CARTDTNSYEQYF. The CDR3 DNA is TGTGCCAGGACAGACACGAACTCCTACGAGCAGTACTTC.

At least ten counts were recorded for this clonotype. The chain recombines TRBV20-1 with TRBJ1-6; D not resolved. Between the trimmed V and J ends, which lost 0 bases and 8 bases, there was a span of 5 bases. Germline V gene sequence: CDR1 DFQATT, CDR2 SNEGSKA (reference sequence). The CDR3 length is 12 residues. CDR3 bases: TGCAGTGCTAGAGATCGGTATTCACCCCTCCACTTT. It yields the protein CSARDRYSPLHF.

This clonotype was seen just once. The V and J genes are TRBV29-1 and TRBJ2-4; D gene uncertain. The J call is doubtful: the DNA matches TRBJ2-5 better. The length of the CDR3 is 15 residues. Per germline, CDR1 SQVTM and CDR2 ANQGSEA. CDR3 nucleotide sequence: TGCAGCGTTGGGTACTGGGCAGCTGAACAAGAGACCCAGTACTTC. Translation: CSVGYWAAEQETQYF.

CDR3 residues: CASSLGRADGYTF. CDR3 nucleotides: TGTGCCAGCAGCCTGGGCAGGGCGGATGGCTACACCTTC. The chain carries TRBV14 and TRBJ1-2; D might be TRBD1 (5 bases). V was pared by 4 bases and J by 6 bases, with 12 bases between. The CDR3 is made up of 13 amino acids. Germline CDR1 is SGHDN and CDR2 is FVKESK.

The rearrangement uses TRBV7-9 and TRBJ1-2; TRBD1 might be the D (6 bases). V lost 5 bases and J lost 8, with 15 bases in between. The CDR3 extends over 13 amino acids. CDR1 is SEHNR, CDR2 FQNEAQ, per germline (reference sequence). CDR3 in DNA: TGTGCCAGCAGCATTCGACAGGATGAAGGCTACACCTTC. This gives the protein CASSIRQDEGYTF. The full variable domain, completed using reference TRBV7-9 and TRBJ1-2, is DTGVSQNPRHKITKRGQNVTFRCDPISEHNRLYWYRQTLGQGPEFLTYFQNEAQLEKSRLLSDRFSAERPKGSFSTLEIQRTEQGDSAMYLCASSIRQDEGYTFGSGTRLTVV.

Worth noting for this clonotype: The junction differs from germline at one of its ends, possibly a read error. The chain links TRBV20-1 to TRBJ2-1; D not certain. Germline V gene sequence: CDR1 DFQATT, CDR2 SNEGSKA (reference sequence). This CDR3 contains 15 residues. CDR3 region: CSAREEASSYNEQFF. The CDR3 DNA reads TGCAGTGCTCGAGAGGAAGCGAGCTCCTACAATGAGCAGTTCTTC.

About this clonotype: A much more abundant neighbour one base away suggests this may be a read error. V is TRBV10-3 and J is TRBJ2-4, with D perhaps matching TRBD2 (5 bases). The J call is doubtful: the DNA matches TRBJ2-7 better. Germline CDR1 reads ENHRY; CDR2 reads SYGVKD. The CDR3 is 15 amino acids. The CDR3 nucleotides read TGTGCCATCAGACCAGCGGAAGGCCAAGCCTACGAGCAGTACTTC. Protein product: CAIRPAEGQAYEQYF.

This clonotype has only a few counts. V gene TRBV12-3 or TRBV12-4 combines with J gene TRBJ2-2, with D perhaps matching TRBD1 (6 bases). This CDR3 contains 16 residues. Trimming pared 5 bases from V and 2 bases from J, leaving 15 bases between. The chain's CDR3 is CASSPGGQFNTGELFF. The CDR3 bases are TGTGCCAGCAGTCCCGGTGGACAGTTCAACACCGGGGAGCTGTTTTTT.

Points on this clonotype: This may arise from a read error, as a much more abundant clone is one base away. The chain joins TRBV29-1 to TRBJ2-7; 9 bases agree with TRBD1. CDR1 is SQVTM, CDR2 ANQGSEA, per germline. This CDR3 region has 14 residues. Here the CDR3 reads CGVGADRGNNEQYF. The DNA of the CDR3 is TGCGGCGTTGGTGCGGACAGGGGAAATAACGAGCAGTACTTC.

This clonotype has only a few counts. V usage is TRBV7-8 and J usage is TRBJ2-5, with 12 bases fitting TRBD1. Near its end, the DNA agrees better with TRBJ2-7, so the J call may be wrong. The germline V gene encodes CDR1 SGHVS and CDR2 FQNEAQ. The CDR3 has 13 amino acids. The CDR3 here is CASEGTGGHEQYF. The CDR3 coding sequence is TGTGCCAGCGAAGGGACAGGGGGCCACGAGCAGTACTTC.

The chain employs TRBV2 and TRBJ2-3, with 15 positions matching TRBD2. CDR1 is SNHLY, CDR2 FYNNEI, per germline. J was trimmed by 0 bases and V by 8 bases; bases with no gene match: 9. CDR3 length: 18 residues. CDR3 DNA: TGTGCCAGCCTCGGGACTAGCGGGAGGTTAGGTAGCACAGATACGCAGTATTTT. Translation: CASLGTSGRLGSTDTQYF.

The J gene is TRBJ2-4, the V gene TRBV6-5, with D possibly matching TRBD1 (6 bases). The DNA matches TRBJ2-5 better at its end, which makes the J call doubtful. The CDR3 covers 13 residues. Germline CDR1 MNHEY, CDR2 SVGAGI. In DNA form, the CDR3 reads TGTGCCAGCCGCCAGGGGCCTCAAGAGACCCAGTACTTC. Translation: CASRQGPQETQYF.

The rearrangement uses TRBV20-1 and TRBJ2-7; 11 positions agree with TRBD2. Germline V CDR1 and CDR2: DFQATT, SNEGSKA (reference sequence). V lost 1 base, J lost 1 base, and 9 bases stayed unmatched. The CDR3 covers 17 residues. The CDR3, as DNA: TGCAGTGCTAGAGTGGCGGCTAGCGGGGGGCGATCCTACGAGCAGTACTTC. Translated, it gives CSARVAASGGRSYEQYF.

The chain links TRBV10-3 to TRBJ1-6; D uncertain. Germline CDR1 ENHRY, CDR2 SYGVKD. V gave up 0 bases and J gave up 10 bases, with 10 bases separating them. There are 14 residues in the CDR3. The CDR3 DNA follows: TGTGCCATCAGTGAGTCTCCGGGGTCCTCACCCCTCCACTTT. As protein: CAISESPGSSPLHF.

Worth noting for this clonotype: Relative to the germline gene, one junction end is altered; a read error may explain this. The rearrangement joins TRBV4-3 to TRBJ2-7; 10 bases align to TRBD1. Germline CDR1 LGHNA, CDR2 YSLEER. The CDR3 consists of 15 residues. The CDR3 DNA follows: TGCGCCAACAGCCGGTTGACAGGGGGCGAGTACGAGCAGTACTTC. Encoded protein: CANSRLTGGEYEQYF.

This clonotype was counted at least ten times. This chain joins TRBV7-2 and TRBJ2-7, with a possible D match to TRBD1 (6 bases). V was clipped by 7 bases and J by 4 bases, with 20 bases between them. Germline assignment: CDR1 SGHTA and CDR2 FQGNSA. CDR3 length: 15 amino acids. The CDR3 nucleotides read TGTGCCAGCAAATCCCTTGCGGACAGCCCTTACGAGCAGTACTTC. Its protein is CASKSLADSPYEQYF.

This clonotype has more than one count but fewer than ten. The chain uses TRBV7-2 and TRBJ1-2; a possible D gene is TRBD1 (6 bases). V was clipped by 1 base and J by 5 bases, with 11 bases between them. The CDR3 loop spans 14 amino acids. Germline V gene sequence: CDR1 SGHTA, CDR2 FQGNSA. CDR3 sequence: CASSLDRGAYGYTF. In DNA, the CDR3 is TGTGCCAGCAGCTTAGATCGGGGGGCGTATGGCTACACCTTC.

This clonotype was seen a handful of times. The chain uses TRBV28 and TRBJ2-7, with a possible D match to TRBD2 (5 bases). Germline CDR1 MDHEN, CDR2 SYDVKM. The CDR3 is 11 residues long. V shed 9 bases and J shed 7 bases, with 13 bases lying between them. The CDR3 spells CASTSWREQYF. The CDR3 DNA reads TGTGCCAGTACCTCCTGGAGGGAGCAGTACTTC.

The rearrangement links TRBV27 to TRBJ2-2; 10 bases fit TRBD2. Germline CDR1 is MNHEY and CDR2 is SMNVEV (reference sequence). V shed 5 bases, J shed 5 bases, and the junction held 5 bases outside the gene matches. The CDR3 consists of 15 residues. In DNA, the CDR3 is TGTGCCAGCAGTCCGCTAGCGGGAGTGACCGGGGAGCTGTTTTTT. Encoded protein: CASSPLAGVTGELFF.

The chain uses TRBV20-1 and TRBJ1-6; 9 bases match TRBD1. This CDR3 spans 12 amino acids. After removal of 2 bases from V and 12 bases from J, the junction contained 2 bases not matched to a gene. The germline gives CDR1 DFQATT, CDR2 SNEGSKA (reference sequence). The CDR3 DNA follows: TGCAGTGCTAGAAGGGACAGGGAACCCCTCCACTTT. The encoded protein is CSARRDREPLHF.

This clonotype was counted at least ten times. V gene TRBV28 combines with J gene TRBJ2-3, with no clear D. CDR1 is MDHEN and CDR2 is SYDVKM in the germline V gene. V shed 3 bases and J shed 6 bases, with 16 bases lying between them. There are 15 residues in the CDR3. CDR3 bases: TGTGCCAGCAGTTTCCCCAGTCAACACGATGATACGCAGTATTTT. Protein product: CASSFPSQHDDTQYF.

The rearrangement links TRBV27 to TRBJ1-1; D not certain. Trimming stripped 2 bases from V and 6 bases from J, with 10 bases between. In germline, CDR1 is MNHEY, CDR2 SMNVEV (reference sequence). The CDR3 sequence is 13 residues long. Here the CDR3 reads CASSLGGLAEAFF. The CDR3 DNA is TGTGCCAGCAGTTTAGGCGGCTTGGCTGAAGCTTTCTTT.